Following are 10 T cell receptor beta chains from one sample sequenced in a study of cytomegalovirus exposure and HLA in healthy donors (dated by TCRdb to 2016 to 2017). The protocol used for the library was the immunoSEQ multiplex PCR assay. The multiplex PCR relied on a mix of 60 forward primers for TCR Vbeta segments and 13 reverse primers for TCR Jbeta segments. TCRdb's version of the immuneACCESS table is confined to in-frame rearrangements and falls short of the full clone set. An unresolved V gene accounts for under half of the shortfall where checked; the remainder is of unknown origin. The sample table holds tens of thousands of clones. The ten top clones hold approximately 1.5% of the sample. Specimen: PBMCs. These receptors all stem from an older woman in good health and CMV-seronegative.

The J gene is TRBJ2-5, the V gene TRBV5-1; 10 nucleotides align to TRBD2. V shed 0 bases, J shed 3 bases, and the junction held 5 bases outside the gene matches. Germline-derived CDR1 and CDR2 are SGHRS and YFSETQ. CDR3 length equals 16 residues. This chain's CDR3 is CASSLDLAGEKETQYF. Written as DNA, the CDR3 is TGCGCCAGCAGCTTGGACCTAGCGGGAGAGAAAGAGACCCAGTACTTC.

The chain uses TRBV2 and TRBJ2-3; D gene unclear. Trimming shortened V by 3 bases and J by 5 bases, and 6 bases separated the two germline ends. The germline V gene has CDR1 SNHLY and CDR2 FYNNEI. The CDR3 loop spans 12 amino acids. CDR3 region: CASSDRGDTQYF. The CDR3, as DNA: TGTGCCAGCAGTGACCGCGGAGATACGCAGTATTTT. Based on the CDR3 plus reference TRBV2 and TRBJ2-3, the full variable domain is EPEVTQTPSHQVTQMGQEVILRCVPISNHLYFYWYRQILGQKVEFLVSFYNNEISEKSEIFDDQFSVERPDGSNFTLKIRSTKLEDSAMYFCASSDRGDTQYFGPGTRLTVL.

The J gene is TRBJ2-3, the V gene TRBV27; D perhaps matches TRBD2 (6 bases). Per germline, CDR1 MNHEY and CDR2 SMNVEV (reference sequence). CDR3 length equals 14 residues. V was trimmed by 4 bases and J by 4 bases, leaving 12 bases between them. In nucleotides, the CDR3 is TGTGCCAGCAGTTCCGGGAGTGGTTCAGATACGCAGTATTTT. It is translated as CASSSGSGSDTQYF.

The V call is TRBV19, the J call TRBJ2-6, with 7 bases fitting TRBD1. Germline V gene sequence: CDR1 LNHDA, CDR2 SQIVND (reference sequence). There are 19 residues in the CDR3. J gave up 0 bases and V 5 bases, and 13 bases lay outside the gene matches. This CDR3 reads CASSSQGQLGPSGANVLTF. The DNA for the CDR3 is TGTGCCAGTAGTTCACAGGGACAGCTAGGTCCCTCTGGGGCCAACGTCCTGACTTTC.

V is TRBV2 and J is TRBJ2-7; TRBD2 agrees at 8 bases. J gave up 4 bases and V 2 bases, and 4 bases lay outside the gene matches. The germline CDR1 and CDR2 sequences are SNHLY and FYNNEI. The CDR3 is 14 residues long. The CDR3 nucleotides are TGTGCCAGCAGTGAAACTAGCGGAACATACGAGCAGTACTTC. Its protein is CASSETSGTYEQYF.

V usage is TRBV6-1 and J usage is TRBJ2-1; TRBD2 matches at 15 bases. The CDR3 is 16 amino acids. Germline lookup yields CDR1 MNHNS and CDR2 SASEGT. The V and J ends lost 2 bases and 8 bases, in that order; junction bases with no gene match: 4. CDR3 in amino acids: CASSEPGLAGGDEQFF. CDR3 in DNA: TGTGCCAGCAGTGAACCGGGACTAGCGGGAGGCGATGAGCAGTTCTTC.

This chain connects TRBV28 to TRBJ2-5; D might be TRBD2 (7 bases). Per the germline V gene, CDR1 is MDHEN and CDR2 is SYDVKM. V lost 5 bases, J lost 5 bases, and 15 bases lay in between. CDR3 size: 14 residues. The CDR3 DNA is TGTGCCAGCAGTAGGGGGGGGCGGGTGGAGACCCAGTACTTC. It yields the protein CASSRGGRVETQYF.

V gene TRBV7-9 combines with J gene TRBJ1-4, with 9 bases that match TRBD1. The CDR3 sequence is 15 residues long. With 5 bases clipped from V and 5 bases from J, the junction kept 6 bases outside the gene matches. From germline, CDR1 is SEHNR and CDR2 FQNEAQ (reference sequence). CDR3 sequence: CASSQGGQGNEKLFF. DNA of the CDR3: TGTGCCAGCAGCCAGGGGGGACAGGGCAATGAAAAACTGTTTTTT.

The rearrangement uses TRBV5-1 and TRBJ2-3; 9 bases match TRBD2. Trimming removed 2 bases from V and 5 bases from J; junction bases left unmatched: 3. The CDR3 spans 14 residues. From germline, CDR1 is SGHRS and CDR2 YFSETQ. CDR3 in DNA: TGCGCCAGCAGCTTAGAGCGGGAGGAAGATACGCAGTATTTT. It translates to CASSLEREEDTQYF.

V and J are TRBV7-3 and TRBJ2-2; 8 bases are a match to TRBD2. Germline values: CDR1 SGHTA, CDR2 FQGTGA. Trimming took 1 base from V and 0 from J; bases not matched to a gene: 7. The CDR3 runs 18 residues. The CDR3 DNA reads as TGTGCCAGCAGCTTAAATCCAGCGGGAGCCCCGAACACCGGGGAGCTGTTTTTT. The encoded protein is CASSLNPAGAPNTGELFF.